This note documents a single T cell receptor beta chain sequence. Its target antigen remains unknown. It differs at one base from a far larger clone, so likely a read error. The entry originates in a study of low-dose radiotherapy and immunotherapy resistance in tumors (dated by TCRdb to 2021 to 2024). With regard to the full study: In Cohort 1, 0.5 Gy per fraction was delivered every 2 weeks, and a total PTV dose of 6.5 Gy was prescribed. Cohort 2 received 1 Gy per fraction every two weeks, with a total of 13 Gy over 26 weeks. Nivolumab was administered intravenously as a 240 mg flat dose every two weeks, and ipilimumab was administered intravenously at 1 mg/kg every six weeks. Intravenous cyclophosphamide at 200 mg/m2 was administered every two weeks, one day ahead of each radiation and immunotherapy administration. Aspirin 300 mg was taken orally once daily by patients for four cycles, starting on cycle 1 day 1. Randomization of trial participants into treatment groups was not performed. Eight patients were included in the translational analysis, namely three from the first dose cohort plus the first five from the second dose cohort.

V loses 4 bases, J loses 10 bases, and the germline ends lie 5 bases apart. CDR1 and CDR2 are read off the germline V gene as SNHLY and FYNNEI. The CDR3 runs 10 amino acids, cysteine and phenylalanine included. Just the 30-base CDR3 DNA is kept, in frame starting at base 1. This sample was sequenced with an Illumina HiSeq 2500. Superscript III and a set of TRAV- and TRBV-specific primers were used to synthesize first-strand cDNA, so that both TCRalpha and TCRbeta chains were covered. TCRs were amplified with Phusion for around 20 PCR cycles using a constant-region primer together with the adapter attached to the V primers. The MessageAmp II aRNA Amplification Kit was used to amplify the isolated mRNA, with in vitro transcription run for less than 20 hours at 37 degrees C. The Dynabeads mRNA DIRECT Purification Kit was used to isolate the mRNA for TCR sequencing. A second approximately 23-cycle Phusion PCR added indexed Illumina adapters, and products were purified with AMPure XP beads. The study's processing was this. Using custom Perl scripts, TCR sequences encoding the same protein were pooled, out-of-frame sequences were removed, and the abundance of each clonotype was computed. TCR sequences supported by only a single read were excluded from analysis. Among the metrics used to describe the repertoires were Shannon entropy, Gini index, clonality, richness, and the frequency of TCRs shared between repertoires. TCRdb ran its own pipeline on the public reads, namely fastp trimming at Q25 and MiXCR clone calling, and kept in-frame beta chains. Each record represents a unique CDR3 protein, reported with the most common genes and DNA among its rows. The V and J calls, along with clone size, are taken from TCRdb and not from the paper's own processing. The sample table contains about 58,000 distinct CDR3 sequences; only one count was recorded for around a quarter of them. The ten largest make up around 6.5% of the sample.

The time point label of this sample denotes: after trial treatment. What the treatment or condition label conveys for this sample: LDRT plus nivolumab, ipilimumab, low-dose cyclophosphamide and aspirin (RACIN trial). Donors were enrolled in RACIN, a single-arm phase I dose-escalation trial combining nivolumab, ipilimumab, aspirin, low-dose cyclophosphamide and low-dose radiotherapy. To be eligible, a patient needed to have an advanced solid tumor that was TIL-negative. The input for sequencing was PBMCs, taken after low-dose radiotherapy plus immunotherapy. The chain was built from TRBV2 and TRBJ2-1, with the identity of the D gene unclear. The sequence derives from a male donor with prostate cancer. The sequence in DNA is TGTGCCAGCAGTGCCTACGAGCAGTTCTTC. Translated, it reads CASSAYEQFF.